The 20 T cell receptor beta chains reported below all come from one sample, sequenced in a study of T cell clonotyping in hematopoietic cell transplantation. Clones were read by immunoSEQ multiplex PCR, and TCRdb kept only the in-frame ones, dropping some. The data contain roughly 9,300 clones, under 85% of them singletons. Specimen: PBMCs, collected at the time of graft-versus-host disease after allogeneic stem cell transplant. The origin of the receptors is a male patient aged 55 to 70 who had an allogeneic stem cell transplant from an unrelated donor, so the T cells may come from the graft donor. Some clones in this sample may be carry-over from other donors' samples.

Remarks on this clone: Germline is not matched at one junction end, which may reflect a read error. The chain links TRBV7-7 to TRBJ1-1; D not resolved. The CDR3 has 13 amino acids. Germline V lookup: CDR1 SSHAT, CDR2 FNYEAQ (reference sequence). This chain's CDR3 is CASSPQTNTEAFF. As DNA, the CDR3 is TGTGCTAGCAGCCCACAGACGAACACTGAAGCTTTCTTT.

This chain uses TRBV4-3 with TRBJ2-5, with D unresolved. The CDR3 consists of 13 residues. Per germline, CDR1 LGHNA and CDR2 YSLEER. The ends were cut back, 1 base at V and 3 bases at J, with 6 bases in the middle. The CDR3 here is CASSQVLEETQYF. CDR3 DNA sequence: TGCGCCAGCAGCCAAGTTCTGGAAGAGACCCAGTACTTC.

The chain is built from TRBV6-5 and TRBJ1-1; D gene ambiguous. Trimming removed 0 bases from V and 4 bases from J, with 12 bases in between. CDR3 size: 15 residues. The germline V gene has CDR1 MNHEY and CDR2 SVGAGI. The CDR3 nucleotides are TGTGCCAGCAGTTACTCGAATCCAGGCCCCACTGAAGCTTTCTTT. Its protein is CASSYSNPGPTEAFF.

This clone came up a few times. A read error likely explains this, since a far larger clone differs by one base. The sample carries other DNA sequences with the same CDR3. The DNA of the CDR3 is TGCGCCAGCAGCTCGGAATTCAGGGCTTACGAGCAGTACTTC. Encoded protein: CASSSEFRAYEQYF. The chain joins TRBV5-1 to TRBJ2-7, with a tentative D call TRBD1 (5 bases). The CDR3 covers 14 residues. Between the trimmed V and J ends, which lost 3 bases and 4 bases, there was a span of 14 bases. Germline V lookup: CDR1 SGHRS, CDR2 YFSETQ.

The chain employs TRBV7-2 and TRBJ1-1, with D tentatively TRBD1 (6 bases). The ends were cut back, 5 bases at V and 10 bases at J, with 14 bases in the middle. Germline V gives CDR1 SGHTA, CDR2 FQGNSA. The CDR3 spans 12 residues. CDR3 region: CASSLEEGVAFF. The CDR3 bases are TGTGCCAGCAGCCTCGAGGAGGGGGTAGCTTTCTTT.

This clone occurred once. The rearrangement links TRBV7-2 to TRBJ2-7; TRBD2 agrees at 7 bases. This CDR3 comprises 14 residues. Germline CDR1 reads SGHTA; CDR2 reads FQGNSA. V lost 0 bases, J lost 6 bases, and 5 bases stayed unmatched. DNA of the CDR3: TGTGCCAGCAGCTTAGCCTGGGGGGGACGCGAGCAGTACTTC. Translated, it gives CASSLAWGGREQYF.

CDR3 region: CAWSTTGTFEQYF. DNA for the CDR3: TGTGCCTGGAGTACGACGGGCACTTTCGAGCAGTACTTC. The J gene is TRBJ2-7, the V gene TRBV30; no reliable D call. Trimming removed 2 bases from V and 6 bases from J, with 14 bases in between. The CDR3 is 13 amino acids. CDR1 is GTSNPN, CDR2 SVGIG, per germline (reference sequence).

The chain combines TRBV19 with TRBJ2-2; TRBD1 agrees at 7 bases. The CDR3 runs to 15 residues. V gave up 7 bases and J gave up 6 bases; unmatched junction bases: 11. The germline CDR1 and CDR2 sequences are LNHDA and SQIVND (reference sequence). CDR3 in DNA: TGTGCCAGTAAGGGGGCCGTCCTAAAACCCGGGGAGCTGTTTTTT. This gives the protein CASKGAVLKPGELFF.

In this sample, this clone turned up once. The chain carries TRBV7-2 and TRBJ2-2, with 8 bases that match TRBD2. Trimming at V came to 1 base and at J to 3 bases, leaving 7 bases not matched to a gene. The CDR3 has 17 amino acids. Germline V gene data show CDR1 as SGHTA and CDR2 as FQGNSA. The CDR3 sequence: CASSLDPGGRDTGELFF. The DNA of the CDR3 is TGTGCCAGCAGCTTAGATCCGGGGGGGCGAGACACCGGGGAGCTGTTTTTT.

The chain links TRBV7-1 to TRBJ1-2; 8 nucleotides agree with TRBD1. TRBV7-1 is labeled an ORF, and its function is uncertain. The CDR3 runs 15 residues. The V segment lost 3 bases and the J segment 7 bases; nucleotides outside the gene matches: 10. The CDR3 protein is CASSSADDRGSGYTF. CDR3 nucleotide sequence: TGTGCCAGCAGCTCTGCAGACGACAGGGGTAGTGGCTACACCTTC.

The rearrangement joins TRBV6-1 to TRBJ2-7; D not resolved. Trimming removed 6 bases at V and 0 bases at J, with 6 bases between. The CDR3 totals 12 residues. Germline-derived CDR1 and CDR2 are MNHNS and SASEGT. CDR3 in amino acids: CASRPDSYEQYF. DNA for the CDR3: TGTGCCAGCAGGCCAGACTCCTACGAGCAGTACTTC.

The gene calls are TRBV29-1 and TRBJ1-2, with a weak D call TRBD1 (6 bases). Germline V gene data show CDR1 as SQVTM and CDR2 as ANQGSEA. The CDR3 spans 11 residues. V was pared by 7 bases and J by 1 base, with 7 bases between. This CDR3 reads CSGTDNYGYTF. Written as DNA, the CDR3 is TGCAGCGGGACAGATAACTATGGCTACACCTTC.

The chain is built from TRBV14 and TRBJ1-2, with D possibly being TRBD1 (6 bases). The germline gives CDR1 SGHDN, CDR2 FVKESK. Trimming cost V 1 base and J 2 bases, with 11 bases left between them. This CDR3 spans 15 amino acids. The CDR3, as DNA: TGTGCCAGCAGCCAAGGTTACAGGGCGAACTATGGCTACACCTTC. Translated, it gives CASSQGYRANYGYTF.

The CDR3, as DNA: TGTGCCAGCAGCCCGGGCGGGGTGAACACTGAAGCTTTCTTT. Translation gives CASSPGGVNTEAFF. This sequence joins TRBV11-3 and TRBJ1-1; D gene ambiguous. V was shortened by 5 bases and J by 0 bases, with 10 bases between the two germline ends. The CDR3 is made up of 14 amino acids. CDR1 and CDR2 (germline): SGHNT, YENEEA.

V usage is TRBV4-3 and J usage is TRBJ2-5, with D perhaps being TRBD1 or TRBD2 (5 bases each). The germline CDR1 and CDR2 sequences are LGHNA and YSLEER. The CDR3 contains 16 residues. V lost 6 bases, J lost 5 bases, and 22 bases lay in between. The CDR3 protein is CASSRGPTQLGETQYF. The DNA of the CDR3 is TGCGCCAGCAGTAGGGGACCCACTCAGCTGGGGGAGACCCAGTACTTC.

This sequence joins TRBV4-2 and TRBJ1-1; TRBD1 matches at 7 bases. Germline V CDR1 and CDR2: LGHNA, YNFKEQ. Trimming at V came to 2 bases and at J to 1 base, leaving 10 bases not matched to a gene. This CDR3 is 17 amino acids long. The CDR3 sequence: CASSQLFSGTANTEAFF. CDR3 bases: TGTGCCAGCAGCCAACTGTTTTCCGGGACAGCGAACACTGAAGCTTTCTTT.

The chain combines TRBV7-2 with TRBJ1-5; D remains unclear. Trimming left V 0 bases short and J 6 bases short, with 6 bases between. The germline CDR1 and CDR2 sequences are SGHTA and FQGNSA. CDR3 length: 13 residues. CDR3 sequence reads: CASSLALGQPQHF. Here the CDR3 DNA reads TGTGCCAGCAGCTTAGCGCTGGGTCAGCCCCAGCATTTT.

The chain recombines TRBV19 with TRBJ2-3; perhaps TRBD2 as D (7 bases). V was cut by 7 bases and J by 3 bases, with 23 bases left in between. This CDR3 has 17 amino acids. Germline CDR1 reads LNHDA; CDR2 reads SQIVND (reference sequence). CDR3 in amino acids: CASTRNGGRGWTDTQYF. The CDR3, as DNA: TGTGCCAGTACCCGCAACGGGGGGCGAGGGTGGACAGATACGCAGTATTTT.

This sequence joins TRBV5-6 and TRBJ2-7; a possible D gene is TRBD2 (5 bases). The V gene's germline CDR1 is SGHDT and CDR2 YYEEEE. V was shortened by 2 bases and J by 5 bases, with 14 bases between the two germline ends. This CDR3 is 14 amino acids long. This CDR3 reads CASSFYLPGDEQYF. For the CDR3, the DNA is TGTGCCAGCAGCTTCTACCTACCCGGGGACGAGCAGTACTTC.

V gene TRBV4-3 combines with J gene TRBJ1-1; tentative D call: TRBD1 (5 bases). CDR1 and CDR2 (germline): LGHNA, YSLEER. The CDR3 spans 15 residues. V lost 4 bases and J 2 bases, leaving 14 bases between the germline ends. In DNA, the CDR3 is TGCGCCAGCAGCCCCCGAGGGCAGGGTAACACTGAAGCTTTCTTT. Amino acids: CASSPRGQGNTEAFF.